The 15 T cell receptor beta chains presented below share a single source sample, sequenced in a study of blood T cell repertoires in COVID-19. The protocol was immunoSEQ multiplex PCR, while the TCRdb copy is restricted to in-frame clones and leaves out a portion. The sample consists of 75,000 to 100,000 clones, roughly 80% of them appearing once. The sequenced material came from peripheral blood. The receptors stem from a human donor in a cohort sampled during active COVID-19.

The rearrangement links TRBV6-6 to TRBJ2-1; 12 bases fit TRBD2. V trimming: 2 bases; J trimming: 9 bases; junction bases outside the gene matches: 8. The length of the CDR3 is 16 residues. Germline values: CDR1 MNHNY, CDR2 SVGAGI (reference sequence). In DNA form, the CDR3 reads TGTGCCAGCAGTTACATGGCTAGCGGGGGGGCCGGTGAGCAGTTCTTC. It yields the protein CASSYMASGGAGEQFF.

This chain uses TRBV6-5 with TRBJ1-5, with 8 bases that match TRBD1. Per the germline V gene, CDR1 is MNHEY and CDR2 is SVGAGI. The J segment lost 2 bases and the V segment lost 6 bases, leaving 6 bases of the junction unmatched. The CDR3 length is 15 residues. CDR3 coding DNA: TGTGCCAGCAGCACTGGACAGGGCGGCAATCAGCCCCAGCATTTT. It specifies CASSTGQGGNQPQHF.

The chain couples TRBV6-5 to TRBJ1-5, with a tentative D call TRBD1 (5 bases). The length of the CDR3 is 14 residues. Between the trimmed V and J ends, which lost 7 bases and 10 bases, there was a span of 20 bases. The germline CDR1 and CDR2 sequences are MNHEY and SVGAGI. The CDR3 nucleotides read TGTGCCAGCACCCTGGACATGGCCATTAATCCCCAGCATTTT. It codes for CASTLDMAINPQHF.

The rearrangement uses TRBV6-1 and TRBJ1-5; D is unresolved. The CDR3 length is 16 residues. With 3 bases removed from V and 6 bases from J, the gap between germline ends came to 18 bases. Germline V CDR1 and CDR2: MNHNS, SASEGT. CDR3 sequence (DNA): TGTGCCAGCAGTGATCGTGGAGGAAATTTGGTTCAGCCCCAGCATTTT. It yields the protein CASSDRGGNLVQPQHF.

The J gene is TRBJ1-1, the V gene TRBV28; the D gene is possibly TRBD1 (6 bases). CDR1 and CDR2 (germline): MDHEN, SYDVKM. This CDR3 is 14 amino acids long. V was clipped by 6 bases and J by 5 bases, with 16 bases between them. The CDR3, as DNA: TGTGCCAGCAGGATTACAGGGTCCGTAACTGAAGCTTTCTTT. This translates into CASRITGSVTEAFF.

This clone was counted between two and nine times. The chain has TRBV11-2 and TRBJ2-1; D uncertain. This CDR3 comprises 15 residues. Germline V lookup: CDR1 SGHAT, CDR2 FQNNGV. The V end lost 5 bases, the J end lost 7 bases, and 18 bases lay between the germline ends. The CDR3 protein is CASSPLAGPKNEQFF. The CDR3, as DNA: TGTGCCAGCAGCCCCCTGGCTGGGCCTAAAAATGAGCAGTTCTTC.

The chain combines TRBV19 with TRBJ2-7; no definite D call. V was pared by 3 bases and J by 5 bases, with 8 bases between. The length of the CDR3 is 12 residues. The germline V gene has CDR1 LNHDA and CDR2 SQIVND (reference sequence). The DNA for the CDR3 is TGTGCCAGTAGTATCGGTGGGCACGAGCAGTACTTC. Translated, it gives CASSIGGHEQYF.

The chain is built from TRBV5-1 and TRBJ2-7; D gene ambiguous. From germline, CDR1 is SGHRS and CDR2 YFSETQ. CDR3 length equals 12 residues. The V end was cut by 3 bases, the J end by 2 bases, with 6 bases between. The CDR3 reads CASSSTPYEQYF. The CDR3 DNA reads TGCGCCAGCAGCTCCACTCCCTACGAGCAGTACTTC.

J is TRBJ2-7 and V is TRBV4-1; 8 bases map to TRBD1. The trim removed 2 bases at V and 4 bases at J, leaving 7 bases unmatched. The CDR3 totals 15 residues. The germline gives CDR1 MGHRA, CDR2 YSYEKL. The CDR3 spells CASSQTRTGRYEQYF. In DNA form, the CDR3 reads TGCGCCAGCAGCCAAACCCGGACAGGGAGGTACGAGCAGTACTTC.

Note on this clone: The same CDR3 can be traced to other DNA sequences in this sample. The J gene is TRBJ1-1, the V gene TRBV7-2; no reliable D call. Germline V gives CDR1 SGHTA, CDR2 FQGNSA. The CDR3 contains 14 residues. V gave up 0 bases and J gave up 1 base, with 6 bases separating them. The DNA of the CDR3 is TGTGCCAGCAGCTTAGCTCCCGGGAACACTGAAGCTTTCTTT. This sequence encodes CASSLAPGNTEAFF.

CDR3 residues: CASSYFQRGAVSQDTQYF. As DNA, the CDR3 is TGTGCCAGCAGTTACTTCCAGCGGGGGGCCGTAAGCCAAGATACGCAGTATTTT. The J gene is TRBJ2-3, the V gene TRBV6-2 or TRBV6-3; 9 bases fit TRBD2. This CDR3 contains 18 residues. The V gene's germline CDR1 is MNHEY and CDR2 SVGEGT. With 1 base clipped from V and 5 bases from J, the junction kept 13 bases outside the gene matches.

The gene calls are TRBV28 and TRBJ2-2, with 14 bases matching TRBD2. V lost 3 bases to trimming and J lost 8 bases; unmatched junction nucleotides: 5. CDR1 and CDR2 from the germline V gene are MDHEN and SYDVKM. The CDR3 extends over 16 amino acids. In DNA, the CDR3 is TGTGCCAGCAGTTTCCCTGGGACTAGCGGGAGTGGGGAGCTGTTTTTT. Amino acids: CASSFPGTSGSGELFF. Full variable domain (missing parts from reference TRBV28 and TRBJ2-2): DVKVTQSSRYLVKRTGEKVFLECVQDMDHENMFWYRQDPGLGLRLIYFSYDVKMKEKGDIPEGYSVSREKKERFSLILESASTNQTSMYLCASSFPGTSGSGELFFGEGSRLTVL.

The V gene is TRBV25-1, the J gene TRBJ1-5; D gene uncertain. Germline lookup yields CDR1 MGHDK and CDR2 SYGVNS. Trimming took off 5 bases at V and 4 bases at J, with 12 bases between the two ends. The CDR3 totals 14 residues. The CDR3 protein is CASSKTGGNQPQHF. DNA for the CDR3: TGTGCCAGCAGTAAAACCGGCGGGAATCAGCCCCAGCATTTT.

Only one count was recorded for this clone. The rearrangement links TRBV6-1 to TRBJ2-7; D is perhaps TRBD1 (5 bases). Trimming took 3 bases from V and 6 from J, leaving 12 bases between them. There are 13 residues in the CDR3. From germline, CDR1 is MNHNS and CDR2 SASEGT. CDR3 DNA: TGTGCCAGCAGTGACAGGGCGTCTGGCGAGCAGTACTTC. Encoded protein: CASSDRASGEQYF.

This chain links TRBV7-6 with TRBJ1-6; 7 nucleotides match TRBD1. The junction had 4 bases not matched to a gene; V was cut back by 5 bases and J by 6 bases. Germline V gene sequence: CDR1 SGHVS, CDR2 FNYEAQ. This CDR3 has 14 amino acids. CDR3 nucleotides: TGTGCCAGCAGCGTCAGGGGGTCTAATTCACCCCTCCACTTT. The encoded protein is CASSVRGSNSPLHF.